These T cell receptor beta chains were read from a single sample in a study of regulatory T cells in long-lasting Graves disease. TCRdb re-analysed the multiplex PCR reads in MiXCR, keeping a single row per CDR3 protein. This table has 300,000 to 400,000 distinct CDR3 sequences, about 20% appearing once. Sequenced here: peripheral blood mononuclear cells (PBMCs), sampled when the disease was refractory, from a patient treated with antithyroid drugs. The receptors were gathered from a female donor with Graves disease. The conserved cysteine and the conserved F or W are not part of the CDR3 here.

V: TRBV9; length: 12; J: TRBJ1-5; CDR3: ASSAADDNQPQH
V: TRBV5-1; length: 11; J: TRBJ1-1; CDR3: ASSDALNTEAF
V: TRBV5-4; length: 13; J: TRBJ2-5; CDR3: ASTKGGRGQETQY
V: TRBV7-2; length: 13; J: TRBJ2-4; CDR3: ASSLNRVAKNIQY
V: TRBV19; length: 12; J: TRBJ2-7; CDR3: ASSNVADYYEQY
V: TRBV15; length: 10; J: TRBJ1-4; CDR3: ATSRDRYKLF
V: TRBV12-3/TRBV12-4; length: 13; J: TRBJ1-5; CDR3: ASSLGDRGDQPQH
V: TRBV10-2; length: 12; J: TRBJ2-5; CDR3: ASAGLPIGGTQY
V: TRBV4-1; length: 13; J: TRBJ2-5; CDR3: ASSQEVRDQETQY
V: TRBV11-2; length: 14; J: TRBJ2-7; CDR3: ASSLGQRGPLYEQY
V: TRBV19; length: 11; J: TRBJ1-4; CDR3: ASTTPGVEKLF
V: TRBV20-1; length: 14; J: TRBJ2-5; CDR3: SASPGLAGSPETQY
V: TRBV19; length: 13; J: TRBJ1-4; CDR3: ASSPLGSTNEKLF
V: TRBV3-1; length: 12; J: TRBJ2-2; CDR3: ASSQVDNTGELF
V: TRBV5-1; length: 11; J: TRBJ2-5; CDR3: ATKEGNQETQY
V: TRBV28; length: 13; J: TRBJ1-1; CDR3: ASSSPGTANTEAF
V: TRBV28; length: 8; J: TRBJ2-7; CDR3: ASSHYEQY
V: TRBV7-6; length: 12; J: TRBJ1-2; CDR3: ASSPGQGGYGYT
V: TRBV7-2; length: 13; J: TRBJ2-7; CDR3: ASSWTSGRLNEQY
V: TRBV6-1; length: 11; J: TRBJ1-6; CDR3: AVTGGNNSPLH
V: TRBV7-9; length: 12; J: TRBJ1-4; CDR3: ASSFGGGNEKLF
V: TRBV29-1; length: 10; J: TRBJ1-2; CDR3: SVEESSAGYT
V: TRBV11-2; length: 13; J: TRBJ1-6; CDR3: ASSFTGNLNSPLH
V: TRBV2; length: 8; J: TRBJ2-1; CDR3: ASSVYEQF
V: TRBV9; length: 12; J: TRBJ1-3; CDR3: ASSSGTAGNTIY
V: TRBV7-9; length: 13; J: TRBJ2-7; CDR3: ASSPAGTGGHEQY
V: TRBV12-3/TRBV12-4; length: 12; J: TRBJ1-1; CDR3: ASKNRGLNTEAF
V: TRBV20-1; length: 11; J: TRBJ1-3; CDR3: SAVGHSGNTIY
V: TRBV20-1; length: 15; J: TRBJ2-5; CDR3: SAGGRTSGRAAETQY
V: TRBV7-2; length: 12; J: TRBJ1-2; CDR3: ASSLAGPGDGYT
V: TRBV3-1; length: 13; J: TRBJ2-2; CDR3: ASSPWTTPAGELF
V: TRBV20-1; length: 13; J: TRBJ1-5; CDR3: SARDATRVNQPQH
V: TRBV19; length: 14; J: TRBJ1-2; CDR3: ASSLLLGQSNYGYT
V: TRBV19; length: 12; J: TRBJ1-2; CDR3: ASSLGGLPYGYT
V: TRBV28; length: 16; J: TRBJ2-7; CDR3: ASSFRFRRRGSSYEQY
V: TRBV20-1; length: 15; J: TRBJ2-3; CDR3: SARDPRGRSNTDTQY
V: TRBV6-5; length: 11; J: TRBJ2-7; CDR3: ASSYVGSYEQY
V: TRBV27; length: 11; J: TRBJ1-2; CDR3: ASSFGSNYGYT
V: TRBV12-3/TRBV12-4; length: 14; J: TRBJ2-7; CDR3: ASSLGTSGTSGEQY
V: TRBV12-3/TRBV12-4; length: 14; J: TRBJ2-2; CDR3: ASSYGTGGNTGELF
V: TRBV7-2; length: 10; J: TRBJ2-7; CDR3: ASSLLDLEQY
V: TRBV20-1; length: 12; J: TRBJ2-5; CDR3: SAREPGGLETQY
V: TRBV25-1; length: 13; J: TRBJ1-1; CDR3: ASSEVSDMNTEAF
V: TRBV7-2; length: 12; J: TRBJ2-7; CDR3: ASSLGPGIGEQY
V: TRBV6-1; length: 12; J: TRBJ1-5; CDR3: ASIRQASNQPQH